The clone carrying this T cell receptor beta chain came up a few times. Its antigen remains unidentified. The conserved final phenylalanine or tryptophan is absent from the CDR3, which likely points to a read error. It is unclear where the CDR3 begins or ends on the DNA, so no DNA is shown, and the CDR3 is as TCRdb lists it. The germline gives CDR1 KGHSH, CDR2 LQKENI. The CDR3 is 9 residues long, counting both termini. The table came from immunoSEQ multiplex PCR; TCRdb's copy has only in-frame clones and leaves some out. This table holds 95,000 to 150,000 clones, about 93% found once. This sample is part of a study of graft-versus-host responses after intestinal transplantation. About the research overall: Transplant recipients had multivisceral, liver-intestinal, or isolated intestinal grafts. Tacrolimus and steroids were given for two to four years to all recipients after anti-thymocyte globulin induction. Study-wide results and limits: Researchers found GvH clones in recipient marrow, and some showed up first in ileum or blood. Early after transplant, HvG clones declined as circulating GvH clones peaked.

V gene TRBV18 combines with J gene TRBJ2-7; the listed D gene, TRBD2, was not tested against the DNA. The receptor comes from a human donor who received an intestinal transplant. Source: unstimulated CD4+ T cells sorted from spleen or lymph node cells, taken before intestinal transplant. CDR3 in amino acids: CASSPPGGD.